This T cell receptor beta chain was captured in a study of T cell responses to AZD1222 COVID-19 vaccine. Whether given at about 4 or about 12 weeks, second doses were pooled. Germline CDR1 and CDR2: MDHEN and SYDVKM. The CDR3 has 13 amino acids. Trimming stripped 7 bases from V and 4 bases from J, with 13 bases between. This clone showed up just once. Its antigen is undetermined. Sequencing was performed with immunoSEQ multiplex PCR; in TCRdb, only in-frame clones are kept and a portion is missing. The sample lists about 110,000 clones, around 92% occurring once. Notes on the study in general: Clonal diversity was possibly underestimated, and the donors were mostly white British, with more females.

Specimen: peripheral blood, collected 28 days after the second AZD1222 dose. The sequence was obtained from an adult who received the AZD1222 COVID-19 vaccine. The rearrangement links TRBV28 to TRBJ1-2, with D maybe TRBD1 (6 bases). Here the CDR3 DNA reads TGTGCCAGCACTCCAGGGGATTCCTATGGCTACACCTTC. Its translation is CASTPGDSYGYTF.